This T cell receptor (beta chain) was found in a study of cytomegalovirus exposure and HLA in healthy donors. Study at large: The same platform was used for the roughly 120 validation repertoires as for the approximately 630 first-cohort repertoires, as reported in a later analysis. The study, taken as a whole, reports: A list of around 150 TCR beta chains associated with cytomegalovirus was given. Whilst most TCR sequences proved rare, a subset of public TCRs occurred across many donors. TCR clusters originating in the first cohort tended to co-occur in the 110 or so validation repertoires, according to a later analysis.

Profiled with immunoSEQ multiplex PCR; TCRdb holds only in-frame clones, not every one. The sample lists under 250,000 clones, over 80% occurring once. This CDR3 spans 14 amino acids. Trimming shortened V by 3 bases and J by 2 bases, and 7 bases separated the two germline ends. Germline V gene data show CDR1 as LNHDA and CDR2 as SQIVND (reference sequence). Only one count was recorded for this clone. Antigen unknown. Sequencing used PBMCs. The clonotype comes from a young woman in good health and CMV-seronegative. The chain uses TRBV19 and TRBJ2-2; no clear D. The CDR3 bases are TGTGCCAGTAGTATCCCGGTAAACACCGGGGAGCTGTTTTTT. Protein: CASSIPVNTGELFF. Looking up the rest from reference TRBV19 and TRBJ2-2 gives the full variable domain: DGGITQSPKYLFRKEGQNVTLSCEQNLNHDAMYWYRQDPGQGLRLIYYSQIVNDFQKGDIAEGYSVSREKKESFPLTVTSAQKNPTAFYLCASSIPVNTGELFFGEGSRLTVL.